This paragraph reports one TCR beta chain. The sample is drawn from a study of shared clonotypes between healthy human individuals. Germline loops: CDR1 MNHEY, CDR2 SVGAGI. The CDR3 sequence is 12 residues long. The V end was cut by 2 bases, the J end by 6 bases, with 5 bases between. CD45RO-negative CD8 cells positively selected for CCR7 made up the naive population, which excluded terminally differentiated effector memory CD45RA+ cells. Produced via immunoSEQ multiplex PCR; TCRdb's table is partial and in-frame only. The table lists about 2.2 million clones, around 93% of them singletons, with 1.5% to 2% in the top ten.

The origin of this receptor is a man aged 18 to 35 in good health. Some clones in this sample may be carry-over from other donors' samples. The source material was naive CD8+ T cells from PBMCs. The V call is TRBV6-5, the J call TRBJ2-1; D uncertain. This CDR3 is CASSYGSNEQFF. The CDR3 DNA reads as TGTGCCAGCAGTTACGGTAGCAATGAGCAGTTCTTC.